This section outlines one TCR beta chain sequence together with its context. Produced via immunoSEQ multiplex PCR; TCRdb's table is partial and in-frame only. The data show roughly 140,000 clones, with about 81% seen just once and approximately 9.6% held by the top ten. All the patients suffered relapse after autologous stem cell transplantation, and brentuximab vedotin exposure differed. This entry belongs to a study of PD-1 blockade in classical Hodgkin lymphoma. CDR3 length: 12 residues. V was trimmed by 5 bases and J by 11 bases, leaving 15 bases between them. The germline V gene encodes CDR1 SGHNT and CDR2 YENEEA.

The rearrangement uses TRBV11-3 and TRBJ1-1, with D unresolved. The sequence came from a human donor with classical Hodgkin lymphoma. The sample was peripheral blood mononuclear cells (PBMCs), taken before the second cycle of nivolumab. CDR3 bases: TGTGCCAGCAGCCTAAACAAGGGAAGGGCTTTCTTT. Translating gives CASSLNKGRAFF.